This T cell receptor (beta chain) was obtained from a study of shared clonotypes between healthy human individuals. CD45RO-negative CD8 cells positively selected for CCR7 made up the naive population, which excluded terminally differentiated effector memory CD45RA+ cells. This clone came up once. The same CDR3 also results from other DNA sequences found in this sample. Profiling relied on immunoSEQ multiplex PCR, and the TCRdb table lists in-frame clones only, not all of them. The sample lists 800,000 or so clones; about 96% were seen once. Germline V gives CDR1 SEHNR, CDR2 FQNEAQ (reference sequence). V lost 6 bases, J lost 5 bases, and 6 bases lay in between. The CDR3 is 11 residues long.

This rearrangement joins TRBV7-9 to TRBJ2-3; D is unclear. The specimen sequenced was naive CD8+ T cells sorted from blood. The source is a man aged 25 to 45 in good health. CDR3 bases: TGTGCCAGCAGGGCGCTAGATACGCAGTATTTT. Protein sequence: CASRALDTQYF.